Each of the 7 T cell receptor beta chains below was sequenced from the same sample in a study of T-cell reconstitution after alpha-beta-depleted transplantation in children. As it was prepared, the TCRbeta library received unique molecular identifiers. MiXCR, applied by TCRdb to the PCR reads, yields one record per CDR3 protein. The sample contains some 640,000 distinct CDR3 sequences, 16% of which appear only once. This material consisted of PBMCs from the stem cell graft donor, taken from the stem cell graft. Every receptor here comes from a human donor who donated a stem cell graft to a child with acute myeloid leukemia.

The rearrangement links TRBV10-3 to TRBJ1-3; TRBD1 matches 9 bases. The CDR3 is made up of 17 amino acids. Germline values: CDR1 ENHRY, CDR2 SYGVKD. V shed 8 bases and J 0 bases; nucleotides not matched to a gene: 11. The CDR3 here is CAIGPGTGILSGNTIYF. CDR3 coding DNA: TGTGCCATCGGACCCGGGACAGGGATTCTCTCTGGAAACACCATATATTTT.

The rearrangement uses TRBV5-1 and TRBJ2-1; a weak D match, TRBD1 (6 bases). The V and J ends lost 4 bases and 7 bases respectively, with 18 bases between them. Germline V gene data show CDR1 as SGHRS and CDR2 as YFSETQ. The CDR3 runs to 15 residues. The DNA for the CDR3 is TGCGCCAGCAGCGTACAGGGTTGGGCTGCTAATGAGCAGTTCTTC. This sequence encodes CASSVQGWAANEQFF.

This clonotype was seen ten or more times. This chain links TRBV20-1 with TRBJ2-1; 8 bases line up with TRBD1. The V and J ends lost 0 bases and 6 bases, in that order; junction bases with no gene match: 13. The length of the CDR3 is 17 residues. CDR1 DFQATT and CDR2 SNEGSKA come from the germline V gene (reference sequence). Written as DNA, the CDR3 is TGCAGTGCTAGAGAGGCGAAGGACAGGGAGGTGATCAATGAGCAGTTCTTC. Translating it yields CSAREAKDREVINEQFF.

The chain employs TRBV28 and TRBJ1-6; D unclear. Trimming left V 3 bases short and J 4 bases short, with 7 bases between. Germline CDR1 is MDHEN and CDR2 is SYDVKM. The CDR3 runs 14 residues. The CDR3 protein is CASSLFEYNSPLHF. The CDR3 DNA reads TGTGCCAGCAGTTTGTTCGAGTATAATTCACCCCTCCACTTT.

This clonotype occurred many times. A read error may produce the germline difference seen at one junction end. The chain uses TRBV20-1 and TRBJ2-1; D is uncertain. The CDR3 contains 12 residues. Per germline, CDR1 DFQATT and CDR2 SNEGSKA (reference sequence). The CDR3 reads CSARGSGPDPHF. CDR3 DNA sequence: TGCAGTGCTAGAGGCAGTGGTCCCGACCCTCACTTC.

This clonotype turned up a few times. This chain connects TRBV5-1 to TRBJ2-1, with TRBD1 identical over 9 bases. Germline trimming cut 4 bases from V and 9 bases from J; bases unmatched to any gene: 11. CDR1 SGHRS and CDR2 YFSETQ come from the germline V gene. This CDR3 spans 15 amino acids. As DNA, the CDR3 is TGCGCCAGCAGCCAGTCCGGGACAGGGCTTGTTGAGCAGTTCTTC. This sequence encodes CASSQSGTGLVEQFF.

This chain connects TRBV9 to TRBJ2-2; D perhaps matches TRBD1 (6 bases). V was trimmed by 1 base and J by 3 bases, leaving 13 bases between them. The CDR3 loop spans 16 amino acids. From germline, CDR1 is SGDLS and CDR2 YYNGEE. CDR3 sequence reads: CASSVSPDSYTGELFF. The CDR3, as DNA: TGTGCCAGCAGCGTATCCCCGGACAGTTACACCGGGGAGCTGTTTTTT.